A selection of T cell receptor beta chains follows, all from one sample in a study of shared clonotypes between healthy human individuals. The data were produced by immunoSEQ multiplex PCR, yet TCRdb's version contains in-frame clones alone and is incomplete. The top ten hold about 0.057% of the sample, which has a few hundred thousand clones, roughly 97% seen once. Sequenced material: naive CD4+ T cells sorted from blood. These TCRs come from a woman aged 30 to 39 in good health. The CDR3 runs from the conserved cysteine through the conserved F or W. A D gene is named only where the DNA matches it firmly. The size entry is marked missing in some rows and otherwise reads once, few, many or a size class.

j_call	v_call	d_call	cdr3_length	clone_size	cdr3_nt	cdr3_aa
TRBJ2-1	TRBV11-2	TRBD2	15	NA	TGTGCCAGCAGCTTCAAGCGGGAGTCTTACAATGAGCAGTTCTTC	CASSFKRESYNEQFF
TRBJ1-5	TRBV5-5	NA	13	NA	TGTGCCAGCACCCGACGGTCCAATCAGCCCCAGCATTTT	CASTRRSNQPQHF
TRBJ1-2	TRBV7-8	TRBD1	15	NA	TGTGCCAGCAGCTTGTCCGGGACAGAGTCTTATGGCTACACCTTC	CASSLSGTESYGYTF
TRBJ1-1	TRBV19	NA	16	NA	TGTGCCAGTAGTACCAGACAGGTTCCGGTGGACACTGAAGCTTTCTTT	CASSTRQVPVDTEAFF
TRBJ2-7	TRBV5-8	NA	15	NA	TGTGCCAGCAGCCTTAGGTTAAAACGGACCTACGAGCAGTACTTC	CASSLRLKRTYEQYF
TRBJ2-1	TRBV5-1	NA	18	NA	TGCGCCAGCAGCTCCGCTCTCGGCGGGCCCTCCGGTAGGGATGAGCAGTTCTTC	CASSSALGGPSGRDEQFF
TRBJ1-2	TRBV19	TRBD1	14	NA	TGTGCCAGTAGTAGGTTGGGGACAGGGGATGGCTACACCTTC	CASSRLGTGDGYTF
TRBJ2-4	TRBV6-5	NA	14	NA	TGTGCCAGCAGTTACGGACTAGCCAAAAACATTCAGTACTTC	CASSYGLAKNIQYF
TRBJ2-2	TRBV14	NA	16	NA	TGTGCCAGCAGCCAAGTCTTTGGAGCGAACACCGGGGAGCTGTTTTTT	CASSQVFGANTGELFF
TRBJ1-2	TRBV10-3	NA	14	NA	TGTGCCATCAGCGGTAACGGCGGAAACTATGGCTACACCTTC	CAISGNGGNYGYTF
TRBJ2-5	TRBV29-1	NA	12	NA	TGCAGCGCCCTAGACAGGCTGGAGACCCAGTACTTC	CSALDRLETQYF
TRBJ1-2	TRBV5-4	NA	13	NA	TGTGCCAGCAGCCCTGGACCTGACTATGGCTACACCTTC	CASSPGPDYGYTF
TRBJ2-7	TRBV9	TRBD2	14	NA	TGTGCCAGCAGCGTAGAAGGTAGCGGGTACGAGCAGTACTTC	CASSVEGSGYEQYF
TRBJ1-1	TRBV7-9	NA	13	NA	TGTGCCAGCAGCCCGGGGGCCAACACTGAAGCTTTCTTT	CASSPGANTEAFF
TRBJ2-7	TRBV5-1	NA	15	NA	TGCGCCAGCAGTCGATCAGCGGGTAGCTCCTACGAGCAGTACTTC	CASSRSAGSSYEQYF
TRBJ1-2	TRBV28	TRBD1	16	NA	TGTGCCAGCAGTTTATTCCCCCAAGGACAGGACTATGGCTACACCTTC	CASSLFPQGQDYGYTF
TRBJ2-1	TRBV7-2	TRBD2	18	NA	TGTGCCAGCAGCCCAAGACCCCGGACTAGCGGGAGGTGGGATGAGCAGTTCTTC	CASSPRPRTSGRWDEQFF
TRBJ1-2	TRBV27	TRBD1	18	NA	TGTGCCAGCAGTTTTCGCCAAAAACCCACAGGGGTTGTAAGCGGCTACACCTTC	CASSFRQKPTGVVSGYTF
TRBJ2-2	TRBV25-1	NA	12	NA	TGTGCCAGCAGTTCATACACCGGGGAGCTGTTTTTT	CASSSYTGELFF
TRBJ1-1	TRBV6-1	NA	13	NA	TGTGCCAGCAGTGAAGCCCCGAGCTTGGGGGCTTTCTTT	CASSEAPSLGAFF
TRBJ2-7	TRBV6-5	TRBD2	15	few	TGTGCCAGCAGCACCTCCGGGACTAGCGGGAGGGAGCAGTACTTC	CASSTSGTSGREQYF
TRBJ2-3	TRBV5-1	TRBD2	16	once	TGCGCCAGCAGCTTGGGACTAGCGGCCCGCACAGATACGCAGTATTTT	CASSLGLAARTDTQYF